The sequence of this T cell receptor beta chain was determined in a study of cytomegalovirus exposure and HLA in healthy donors. Study at large: The 666 first-cohort repertoires shared a platform with the 120 or so validation repertoires, as reported in a later analysis. Findings and caveats of the study: Most sequenced TCRs were rare (though some public TCRs occurred in many donors).

About this clone itself: Its specificity is unknown.

The method was immunoSEQ multiplex PCR; TCRdb's version includes in-frame clones alone and lacks a portion of them. Of some 140,000 clones in the sample, about 90% are singletons; the top ten hold less than 3.5%. The sequenced sample consisted of PBMCs. This TCR was recovered from a man between 18 and 35 years old in good health and CMV-seronegative.

The CDR3 reads CGLGATWDTQYF. DNA for the CDR3: TGTGGTCTGGGGGCTACCTGGGATACGCAGTATTTT. The V call is TRBV28, the J call TRBJ2-3, with a tentative D call TRBD1 (6 bases). Germline V lookup: CDR1 MDHEN, CDR2 SYDVKM. The CDR3 runs to 12 residues.